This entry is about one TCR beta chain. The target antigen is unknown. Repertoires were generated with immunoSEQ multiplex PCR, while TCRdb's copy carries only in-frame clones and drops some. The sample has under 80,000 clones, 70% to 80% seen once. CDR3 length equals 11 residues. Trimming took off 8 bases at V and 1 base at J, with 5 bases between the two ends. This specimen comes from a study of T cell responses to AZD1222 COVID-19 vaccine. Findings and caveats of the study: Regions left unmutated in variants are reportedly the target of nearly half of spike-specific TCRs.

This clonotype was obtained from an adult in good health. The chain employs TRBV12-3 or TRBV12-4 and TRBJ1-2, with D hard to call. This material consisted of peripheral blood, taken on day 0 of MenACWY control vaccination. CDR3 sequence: CASGRNYGYTF. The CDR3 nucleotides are TGTGCCAGCGGACGTAACTATGGCTACACCTTC.